Below, 8 T cell receptor beta chains from the same sample are listed, as sequenced in a study of T cell changes during pregnancy in multiple sclerosis. The assay was immunoSEQ multiplex PCR, and TCRdb's table has in-frame clones only and misses some. The sample includes over 90,000 clones, approximately 90% of them seen just once. Material: peripheral blood, obtained before pregnancy. Every receptor here comes from a female donor with multiple sclerosis, enrolled in a pregnancy study.

This chain uses TRBV6-1 with TRBJ1-5; 7 bases match TRBD1. Germline values: CDR1 MNHNS, CDR2 SASEGT. The CDR3 has 13 residues. The V segment lost 3 bases and the J segment 7 bases; nucleotides outside the gene matches: 3. CDR3 sequence reads: CASSEPGGQPQHF. The CDR3 nucleotides are TGTGCCAGCAGTGAGCCAGGGGGGCAGCCCCAGCATTTT.

The rearrangement uses TRBV9 and TRBJ2-7, with 8 nucleotides matching TRBD2. Germline CDR1 is SGDLS and CDR2 is YYNGEE. The V and J ends lost 2 bases and 2 bases, in that order; junction bases with no gene match: 3. The length of the CDR3 is 14 residues. The CDR3 sequence: CASSVAGGTYEQYF. CDR3 nucleotide sequence: TGTGCCAGCAGCGTCGCGGGGGGTACCTACGAGCAGTACTTC.

This sequence joins TRBV19 and TRBJ1-6; D gene uncertain. This CDR3 has 15 amino acids. The germline V and J ends were trimmed by 7 bases and 5 bases, with 15 bases remaining between them. Germline V lookup: CDR1 LNHDA, CDR2 SQIVND (reference sequence). The DNA for the CDR3 is TGTGCCAGTACCTCAGTTGGCCAGAATAATTCACCCCTCCACTTT. Protein sequence: CASTSVGQNNSPLHF.

The J gene is TRBJ2-5, the V gene TRBV18; 7 bases match TRBD2. The CDR3 is made up of 13 amino acids. Germline V gene lookup returns CDR1 KGHSH and CDR2 LQKENI. Unmatched junction bases numbered 0, after V lost 1 base and J lost 4 bases. The CDR3 region has the DNA TGTGCCAGCTCACCACAGCGGGGAGAGACCCAGTACTTC. It encodes CASSPQRGETQYF.

The V gene is TRBV6-6, the J gene TRBJ2-7; TRBD1 matches 10 bases. CDR3 length: 13 residues. The germline gives CDR1 MNHNY, CDR2 SVGAGI (reference sequence). Germline trimming cut 6 bases from V and 2 bases from J; bases unmatched to any gene: 1. In DNA, the CDR3 is TGTGCCAGCAGAGGACAGGGGGCCTACGAGCAGTACTTC. It is translated as CASRGQGAYEQYF.

J is TRBJ2-1 and V is TRBV7-9, with a weak D call TRBD1 (6 bases). The CDR3 extends over 14 amino acids. CDR1 SEHNR and CDR2 FQNEAQ come from the germline V gene (reference sequence). V lost 1 base and J lost 3, with 7 bases in between. The CDR3: CASSLEQGYNEQFF. In DNA, the CDR3 is TGTGCCAGCAGCTTAGAACAGGGCTACAATGAGCAGTTCTTC.

The V and J genes are TRBV5-1 and TRBJ2-3, with no clear D. CDR3 length: 13 residues. The ends were cut back, 7 bases at V and 5 bases at J, with 14 bases in the middle. The germline V gene has CDR1 SGHRS and CDR2 YFSETQ. The CDR3 nucleotides are TGCGCCAGCGCGCCCCAAACCGGAGATACGCAGTATTTT. Amino acid sequence: CASAPQTGDTQYF. Using reference TRBV5-1 and TRBJ2-3 for the parts outside the CDR3, the full variable domain is KAGVTQTPRYLIKTRGQQVTLSCSPISGHRSVSWYQQTPGQGLQFLFEYFSETQRNKGNFPGRFSGRQFSNSRSEMNVSTLELGDSALYLCASAPQTGDTQYFGPGTRLTVL.

V is TRBV19 and J is TRBJ2-1, with D maybe TRBD1 (5 bases). Germline V CDR1 and CDR2: LNHDA, SQIVND (reference sequence). CDR3 length: 17 residues. The V end lost 3 bases, the J end lost 6 bases, and 21 bases lay between the germline ends. CDR3 protein: CASSMWIGQGGLNEQFF. The CDR3 nucleotides are TGTGCCAGTAGTATGTGGATAGGGCAGGGTGGCCTCAATGAGCAGTTCTTC.